This entry features one TCR beta chain sequence. These data belong to a study of blood T cell repertoires in COVID-19. Original processing methods: Researchers report that nucleated cell counts were estimated from reference gene primer amplification. Assay: immunoSEQ multiplex PCR; the TCRdb copy retains only in-frame clones and omits some. Clone size and V and J calls were adopted from that table, with D and trimming inferred from the DNA. The sample shows approximately 50,000 clones, around 92% of them seen only once. V was pared by 1 base and J by 2 bases, with 7 bases of the junction left unmatched. Germline V gene lookup returns CDR1 SGHNT and CDR2 YYREEE (reference sequence). CDR3 size: 16 residues.

This sequence joins TRBV5-4 and TRBJ2-7, with 9 bases matching TRBD2. The specimen was peripheral blood. The sequence came from a man aged 50 or older with active COVID-19. This CDR3 reads CASSLYSSGVPYEQYF. DNA of the CDR3: TGTGCCAGCAGCTTGTATTCTAGCGGGGTACCCTACGAGCAGTACTTC.